This passage covers 9 T cell receptor beta chains from one sample sequenced in a study of technical replicates of blood from several donors. Assay used: immunoSEQ multiplex PCR; TCRdb lists only in-frame clones, some missing. The sample carries 80,000 to 100,000 clones, around 90% recorded once. The sample consisted of T cells isolated from PBMCs. The receptors come from a human donor in good health.

The genes are TRBV5-1 and TRBJ1-1, with 9 bases fitting TRBD1. J lost 1 base, V lost 5 bases, and 6 bases had no gene match. This CDR3 has 15 amino acids. The germline V gene encodes CDR1 SGHRS and CDR2 YFSETQ. CDR3 coding DNA: TGCGCCAGCAGAAATGGGGACAGGGCGAACACTGAAGCTTTCTTT. Amino acids: CASRNGDRANTEAFF.

The gene calls are TRBV4-1 and TRBJ2-3; TRBD2 is a possible D gene (5 bases). This CDR3 has 18 amino acids. V was shortened by 0 bases and J by 2 bases, with 18 bases between the two germline ends. The germline V gene encodes CDR1 MGHRA and CDR2 YSYEKL. CDR3 region: CASSQEGRGRGFTDTQYF. CDR3 nucleotide sequence: TGCGCCAGCAGCCAAGAAGGCCGTGGCCGGGGATTCACAGATACGCAGTATTTT.

The rearrangement links TRBV5-1 to TRBJ1-1; D perhaps matches TRBD1 (5 bases). The V gene lost 4 bases and the J gene lost 6 bases, with 31 bases spanning the gap. Germline V gene sequence: CDR1 SGHRS, CDR2 YFSETQ. This CDR3 is 19 amino acids long. This CDR3 is CASSPMGGTLTRWDSEAFF. CDR3 DNA sequence: TGCGCCAGCAGCCCCATGGGCGGAACACTGACAAGATGGGACTCTGAAGCTTTCTTT.

V is TRBV6-5 and J is TRBJ2-7; 7 bases map to TRBD1. The CDR3 length is 14 residues. The germline V gene has CDR1 MNHEY and CDR2 SVGAGI. V shed 8 bases, J shed 5 bases, and the junction held 12 bases outside the gene matches. CDR3 loop: CASGNRGESHEQYF. The DNA for the CDR3 is TGTGCCAGCGGTAACAGGGGAGAGTCCCACGAGCAGTACTTC.

This chain links TRBV11-2 with TRBJ1-4; D possibly corresponds to TRBD1 (5 bases). The CDR3 has 15 residues. Trimming removed 5 bases from V and 5 bases from J, with 15 bases in between. Germline V CDR1 and CDR2: SGHAT, FQNNGV. CDR3 coding DNA: TGTGCCAGCAGCAGCCTTAGGGGTAAAAATGAAAAACTGTTTTTT. Its protein is CASSSLRGKNEKLFF.

The chain carries TRBV4-1 and TRBJ2-1; 14 positions match TRBD2. The CDR3 consists of 20 residues. V was pared by 0 bases and J by 4 bases, with 11 bases of the junction left unmatched. Germline CDR1 reads MGHRA; CDR2 reads YSYEKL. The CDR3 region has the DNA TGCGCCAGCAGCCAAGAGTTAGGGACTAGCGGGAGACCCGGGTACAATGAGCAGTTCTTC. This translates into CASSQELGTSGRPGYNEQFF.

The V gene is TRBV9, the J gene TRBJ2-7; D may be TRBD1 (6 bases). The CDR3 runs to 16 residues. Trimming pared 4 bases from V and 3 bases from J, leaving 20 bases between. CDR1 SGDLS and CDR2 YYNGEE come from the germline V gene. CDR3 loop: CASSPQTGSEYYEQYF. CDR3 nucleotides: TGTGCCAGCAGCCCGCAGACAGGTAGCGAATACTACGAGCAGTACTTC.

The V and J genes are TRBV4-1 and TRBJ2-4, with 8 nucleotides matching TRBD1. The CDR3 has 16 residues. With 4 bases clipped from V and 2 bases from J, the junction kept 7 bases outside the gene matches. Germline CDR1 reads MGHRA; CDR2 reads YSYEKL. DNA for the CDR3: TGCGCCAGCAGCCCAGGACAGGGTGGTTCCAAAAACATTCAGTACTTC. Translation: CASSPGQGGSKNIQYF.

The genes are TRBV11-2 and TRBJ2-7; the D gene is possibly TRBD1 (6 bases). V lost 2 bases, J lost 0 bases, and 14 bases lay in between. CDR1 is SGHAT, CDR2 FQNNGV, per germline. The CDR3 runs 16 residues. CDR3 nucleotides: TGTGCCAGCAGCTTATATGGGGGCAGGGGCTCCTACGAGCAGTACTTC. Protein product: CASSLYGGRGSYEQYF.